This entry features one T cell receptor (beta chain) sequence. The protocol was immunoSEQ multiplex PCR, while the TCRdb copy is restricted to in-frame clones and leaves out a portion. The repertoire holds approximately 100,000 clones, with roughly 90% as singletons. Stated time point: baseline, week 1 (first vaccination visit). Treatment given: pre-vaccination baseline after standard-of-care therapy. These data originate in a study of a mutant IDH1 vaccine in newly diagnosed glioma. Study background: Males made up approximately 62% and females about 40% of treated patients, whose mean age was approximately 43 years. Patients previously underwent radiotherapy, temozolomide, or both, and most underwent both.

Trimming took 6 bases from V and 4 from J; bases not matched to a gene: 8. The germline gives CDR1 MDHEN, CDR2 SYDVKM. This CDR3 is built from 15 residues. This receptor was identified in a woman between 45 and 65 years old with glioma. V gene TRBV28 combines with J gene TRBJ2-7; 11 nucleotides align to TRBD2. Sequenced material: PBMCs, taken from a glioma patient treated with radiotherapy, temozolomide or both. This chain's CDR3 is CASRLDLAGGYEQYF. In DNA form, the CDR3 reads TGTGCCAGCAGACTCGACCTAGCGGGAGGTTACGAGCAGTACTTC.